This entry lists 2 T cell receptor beta chains sequenced from one sample in a study of cytomegalovirus exposure and HLA in healthy donors. Amplification used 60 Vbeta primers and 13 Jbeta primers. Data came from immunoSEQ multiplex PCR; TCRdb stores just in-frame clones and leaves some out. This table holds some 150,000 clones, about 80% found once. The sequencing sample was made of PBMCs. All receptors derive from a man aged 18 to 29 in good health and CMV-seropositive.

The V and J genes are TRBV6-6 and TRBJ2-5; 7 nucleotides line up with TRBD1. Trimming at V came to 6 bases and at J to 5 bases, leaving 9 bases not matched to a gene. The CDR3 contains 14 residues. Germline values: CDR1 MNHNY, CDR2 SVGAGI (reference sequence). CDR3 protein: CASSQQGSGETQYF. CDR3 bases: TGTGCCAGCAGCCAACAGGGGTCAGGGGAGACCCAGTACTTC.

Turning to this clone: This sample also contains other DNA sequences that code for the same CDR3. The rearrangement joins TRBV27 to TRBJ2-7; TRBD1 matches 8 bases. The CDR3 runs to 13 residues. J was trimmed by 3 bases and V by 5 bases; bases with no gene match: 3. The germline CDR1 and CDR2 sequences are MNHEY and SMNVEV (reference sequence). For the CDR3, the DNA is TGTGCCAGCAGTCCCGGACAGGGCTACGAGCAGTACTTC. Translated: CASSPGQGYEQYF.